This entry concerns a single T cell receptor beta chain. The specificity of this receptor is unknown. Base qualities are not at hand, and no much larger clone is one base apart. The entry originates in a study of metastatic and nonmetastatic thyroid tumors (dated by TCRdb to the early 2020s). Background for the entire study: Repertoires were compared across peripheral blood and tumor or nodule tissue samples from malignant and benign thyroid patients.

Before undergoing thyroid surgery, none of the patients had been given any kind of treatment. Patient clinical samples collected from about 2011 to 2018 were retrospectively analysed using T-cell receptor beta sequencing. The study at large found these results: In both blood and tumor samples, malignant tumors were reported to have significantly higher TCR beta diversity than benign nodules.

The protocol used for the library was PCR. The sample was run on an Illumina HiSeq 4000. High-throughput sequencing was used to profile the CDR3 region of the TCR beta-chain in every patient. The study's own analysis went as follows. Drawing on CDR3 differences between clinicopathological groups, the researchers built a classifier meant to tell apart patients with distant-metastatic papillary thyroid cancer. To measure repertoire diversity the researchers used the Shannon index, while the Morisita-Horn index served to gauge how similar the tumor and blood repertoires were. The public reads were run again by TCRdb, first through fastp at Q25 and then through MiXCR, and only productive beta chains were kept. The V and J calls reflect TCRdb's pipeline rather than the authors' work. Within this sample are approximately 20,000 clones, with 34% of them counted one time only. The ten top clones hold 8% to 10% of the sample.

The clonotype originates from a male donor with papillary thyroid cancer or a benign thyroid nodule (not recorded which). Some clones in this sample may be carry-over from other donors' samples. Sequencing used tumor tissue.

The CDR3 reads as follows: CASSFLGAQYF. The nucleotide sequence reads TGTGCCAGCAGTTTTCTGGGGGCTCAGTACTTC. The rearranged chain carries TRBV27 and TRBJ2-4, and perhaps TRBD1 as D gene, on 6 matching bases. The germline V gene (reference sequence) gives CDR1 as MNHEY and CDR2 as SMNVEV. V is shortened by 3 bases, J by 12 bases, and the region joining them spans 9 bases. Inclusive of the bounding cysteine and phenylalanine, the CDR3 is 11 residues long. The kept DNA is CDR3 alone, 33 bases in frame from the first base.